The table lists the clone carrying this T cell receptor (beta chain) with many counts. The antigen remains undetermined. The sample comes from a study of T cell repertoires in cytomegalovirus infection. V dropped 8 bases and J dropped 0 bases, with 8 bases sitting between them. CDR3 size: 14 residues. TCRdb reprocessed the reads with MiXCR, giving one entry per CDR3 protein. This table has roughly 90,000 distinct CDR3 sequences, 29% appearing once. Study results and caveats: The study identified carriers of CMV plus the relevant HLA from cumulative public TCR beta family frequency.

The sample was CD8+ T cells from cultured PBMCs, taken from culture after CMV antigen stimulation. This clonotype was sampled from a human donor in good health (CMV status not recorded). Some clones in this sample may be carry-over from other donors' samples. The chain has TRBV12-3 or TRBV12-4 and TRBJ2-6, with a weak D call TRBD2 (5 bases). The CDR3, as DNA: TGTGCCAGCTGGAGGATCTCTGGGGCCAACGTCCTGACTTTC. It is translated as CASWRISGANVLTF.